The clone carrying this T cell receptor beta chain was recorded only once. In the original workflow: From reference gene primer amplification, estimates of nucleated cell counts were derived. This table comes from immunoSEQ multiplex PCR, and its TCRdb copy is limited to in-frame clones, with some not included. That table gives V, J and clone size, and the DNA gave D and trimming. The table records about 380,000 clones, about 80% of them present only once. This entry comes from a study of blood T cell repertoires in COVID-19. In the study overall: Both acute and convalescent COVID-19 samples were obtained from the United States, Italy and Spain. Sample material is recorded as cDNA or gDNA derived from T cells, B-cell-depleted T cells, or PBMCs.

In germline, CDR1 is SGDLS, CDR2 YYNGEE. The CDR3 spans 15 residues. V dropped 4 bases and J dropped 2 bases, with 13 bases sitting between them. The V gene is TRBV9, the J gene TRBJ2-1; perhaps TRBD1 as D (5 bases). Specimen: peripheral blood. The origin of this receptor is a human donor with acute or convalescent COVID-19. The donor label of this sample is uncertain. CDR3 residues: CASSQDTYPYNEQFF. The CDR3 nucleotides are TGTGCCAGCAGCCAGGACACCTACCCCTACAATGAGCAGTTCTTC. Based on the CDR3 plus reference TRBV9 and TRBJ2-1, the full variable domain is DSGVTQTPKHLITATGQRVTLRCSPRSGDLSVYWYQQSLDQGLQFLIQYYNGEERAKGNILERFSAQQFPDLHSELNLSSLELGDSALYFCASSQDTYPYNEQFFGPGTRLTVL.